The rows below give T cell receptor beta chains drawn from one sample of a study of vaccination and CD4 T cells after COVID-19. These receptors have no identified antigens. TCRdb processed the PCR reads anew with MiXCR; each CDR3 protein has one entry. The sample holds some 13,000 distinct CDR3 sequences, less than 65% seen once. The sequencing input was CD4+ T cells from blood, cultured in vitro. All receptors come from a human donor who had recovered from COVID-19. CDR3s include the opening cysteine and the closing phenylalanine or tryptophan. The D gene is left open where the match is weak. A row's size may be missing; if present it is once, few, many or a size class.

>NA|TRBJ1-2|TRBV6-1|TRBD1|13
CASSRGTGAGYTF
TGTGCCAGCAGCCGTGGGACAGGGGCTGGCTACACCTTC
>NA|TRBJ2-2|TRBV6-2/TRBV6-3|NA|15
CASSAGTRYTGELFF
TGTGCCAGCAGTGCCGGGACACGGTACACCGGGGAGCTGTTTTTT
>NA|TRBJ2-3|TRBV5-1|TRBD2|15
CASSFTSGRTDTQYF
TGCGCCAGCAGCTTCACTAGCGGCCGGACAGATACGCAGTATTTT
>NA|TRBJ2-1|TRBV20-1|NA|14
CSAMQAMIHNEQFF
TGCAGTGCTATGCAAGCCATGATCCACAATGAGCAGTTCTTC
>NA|TRBJ1-2|TRBV20-1|NA|13
CSARVGGGFGYTF
TGCAGTGCTAGAGTGGGGGGTGGGTTTGGCTACACCTTC
>NA|TRBJ2-3|TRBV6-1|TRBD1|18
CASSFVPRRQGSGDTQYF
TGTGCCAGCAGCTTCGTACCCCGAAGACAGGGGTCCGGGGATACGCAGTATTTT
>once|TRBJ2-7|TRBV27|TRBD2|14
CASSLTGGGYEQYF
TGTGCCAGCAGCCTAACGGGAGGCGGTTACGAGCAGTACTTC
>NA|TRBJ2-3|TRBV20-1|NA|14
CSAPGGINTDTQYF
TGCAGTGCGCCGGGTGGGATCAACACAGATACGCAGTATTTT
>NA|TRBJ2-1|TRBV7-8|NA|16
CASSLAGGWTYNEQFF
TGTGCCAGCAGCTTAGCAGGGGGGTGGACATACAATGAGCAGTTCTTC
>NA|TRBJ2-3|TRBV6-2/TRBV6-3|NA|14
CASSGWWSTDTQYF
TGTGCCAGCAGCGGATGGTGGAGCACAGATACGCAGTATTTT
>NA|TRBJ1-2|TRBV23-1|TRBD1|14
CASSRDAGGYGYTF
TGCGCCAGCAGTCGAGATGCAGGGGGCTATGGCTACACCTTC
>NA|TRBJ2-1|TRBV20-1|NA|14
CSAYPKGSYNEQFF
TGCAGTGCTTATCCAAAGGGGTCCTACAATGAGCAGTTCTTC
>few|TRBJ2-6|TRBV30|NA|14
CAWHRGSGANVLTF
TGTGCCTGGCATAGGGGCTCTGGGGCCAACGTCCTGACTTTC
>medium-sized|TRBJ2-7|TRBV20-1|NA|14
CSASLRGAVDEQYF
TGCAGTGCTAGTCTCAGGGGTGCGGTAGACGAGCAGTACTTC
>once|TRBJ2-7|TRBV2|NA|14
CASSENSATYEQYF
TGTGCCAGCAGTGAAAATTCAGCAACCTACGAGCAGTACTTC
>NA|TRBJ2-3|TRBV20-1|NA|9
CSPRDTQYF
TGCAGTCCCCGAGATACGCAGTATTTT
>NA|TRBJ1-2|TRBV20-1|TRBD1|13
CSARGTGAGGYTF
TGCAGTGCTAGAGGGACAGGGGCAGGTGGCTACACCTTC
>medium-sized|TRBJ1-5|TRBV15|NA|15
CATSREGRHNQPQHF
TGTGCCACCAGCAGAGAGGGACGGCACAATCAGCCCCAGCATTTT
>NA|TRBJ1-5|TRBV12-3/TRBV12-4|NA|16
CASSLDSPNLDQPQHF
TGTGCCAGCAGTTTAGACAGCCCGAACCTCGATCAGCCCCAGCATTTT
>medium-sized|TRBJ1-5|TRBV20-1|TRBD1|14
CSARHGTGYQPQHF
TGCAGTGCTAGGCATGGGACAGGGTATCAGCCCCAGCATTTT
>NA|TRBJ1-2|TRBV28|NA|13
CASRTKANYGYTF
TGTGCCAGCAGGACCAAAGCTAACTATGGCTACACCTTC
>NA|TRBJ1-5|TRBV19|NA|15
CASREGAISNQPQHF
TGTGCCAGTAGGGAGGGAGCGATCAGCAATCAGCCCCAGCATTTT
>NA|TRBJ2-1|TRBV20-1|NA|15
CSARDSQGSGNEQFF
TGCAGTGCTAGAGACTCACAAGGGTCGGGCAATGAGCAGTTCTTC
>NA|TRBJ2-1|TRBV27|NA|15
CASSPKRNSYNEQFF
TGTGCCAGCAGTCCAAAGCGAAACTCCTACAATGAGCAGTTCTTC
>few|TRBJ2-2|TRBV20-1|NA|14
CSAREGGDTGELFF
TGCAGTGCCCGAGAGGGGGGGGACACCGGGGAGCTGTTTTTT
>NA|TRBJ2-3|TRBV7-6|NA|13
CASSPQGTDTQYF
TGTGCCAGCAGCCCCCAGGGGACAGATACGCAGTATTTT
>NA|TRBJ2-5|TRBV20-1|NA|16
CSARDLLQGRLETQYF
TGCAGTGCTAGAGATCTTTTACAGGGACGTTTAGAGACCCAGTACTTC
>few|TRBJ2-2|TRBV6-1|NA|12
CASTQGKGELFF
TGTGCCAGCACGCAGGGAAAAGGGGAGCTGTTTTTT
>NA|TRBJ1-2|TRBV9|NA|14
CASSVSGSLYGYTF
TGTGCCAGCAGCGTATCAGGGAGCCTCTATGGCTACACCTTC